The next 19 T cell receptor beta chains were all read from a single sample in a study of graft-versus-host responses after intestinal transplantation. The repertoire was sequenced with immunoSEQ multiplex PCR; TCRdb's copy has only in-frame clones and lacks some. The sample holds about 93,000 clones, over 85% seen once. No cognate antigen is known for these TCRs. Sequencing was performed on unstimulated CD8+ T cells sorted from spleen or lymph node cells, taken before intestinal transplant. The source is a human donor who received an intestinal transplant.

This rearrangement joins TRBV6-5 to TRBJ2-3; perhaps TRBD1 as D (5 bases). Per germline, CDR1 MNHEY and CDR2 SVGAGI. The CDR3 has 15 residues. Trimming took 0 bases from V and 2 from J, leaving 9 bases between them. CDR3: CASSYSDRFTDTQYF. In DNA form, the CDR3 reads TGTGCCAGCAGTTACTCCGACAGATTCACAGATACGCAGTATTTT.

This clone was observed once. The gene calls are TRBV28 and TRBJ2-7; the match to TRBD2 covers 10 bases. The CDR3 contains 16 residues. Trimming cost V 5 bases and J 4 bases; bases outside gene matches: 11. Germline V gene sequence: CDR1 MDHEN, CDR2 SYDVKM. The CDR3: CASSTDPGLARYEQYF. For the CDR3, the DNA is TGTGCCAGCAGTACTGATCCGGGACTAGCGCGTTACGAGCAGTACTTC.

The chain has TRBV5-4 and TRBJ2-7; 10 nucleotides line up with TRBD2. The germline CDR1 and CDR2 sequences are SGHNT and YYREEE (reference sequence). The CDR3 loop spans 15 amino acids. V dropped 4 bases and J dropped 3; count of bases not matched to a gene: 7. CDR3 bases: TGTGCCAGCAGCGCGTCACTAGCGGGACGCTACGAGCAGTACTTC. Translation: CASSASLAGRYEQYF. The whole variable domain, filled in from reference TRBV5-4 and TRBJ2-7, reads ETGVTQSPTHLIKTRGQQVTLRCSSQSGHNTVSWYQQALGQGPQFIFQYYREEENGRGNFPPRFSGLQFPNYSSELNVNALELDDSALYLCASSASLAGRYEQYFGPGTRLTVT.

The CDR3 DNA reads as TGTGCCAGCAGTGAGGGACTAGCGGGAGCCTCGGAGACCCAGTACTTC. Translation: CASSEGLAGASETQYF. The V call is TRBV6-1, the J call TRBJ2-5; 14 nucleotides agree with TRBD2. V lost 3 bases to trimming and J lost 5 bases; unmatched junction nucleotides: 5. The CDR3 loop spans 16 amino acids. CDR1 MNHNS and CDR2 SASEGT come from the germline V gene.

The rearrangement links TRBV18 to TRBJ2-7, with unresolved D. The CDR3 is made up of 12 amino acids. CDR1 KGHSH and CDR2 LQKENI come from the germline V gene. V shed 3 bases and J shed 2 bases, with 5 bases lying between them. CDR3: CASSPNTYEQYF. CDR3 nucleotides: TGTGCCAGCTCACCGAACACCTACGAGCAGTACTTC.

The chain employs TRBV9 and TRBJ1-1; D perhaps matches TRBD1 (6 bases). The CDR3 loop spans 15 amino acids. Germline values: CDR1 SGDLS, CDR2 YYNGEE. Trimming left V 2 bases short and J 4 bases short, with 15 bases between. CDR3 in amino acids: CASSVAGDMATEAFF. The DNA of the CDR3 is TGTGCCAGCAGCGTGGCAGGGGACATGGCCACTGAAGCTTTCTTT.

The chain joins TRBV4-1 to TRBJ1-2; 8 bases align to TRBD1. Germline CDR1 reads MGHRA; CDR2 reads YSYEKL. The CDR3 spans 15 residues. V shed 1 base, J shed 7 bases, and the junction held 8 bases outside the gene matches. The CDR3 coding sequence is TGCGCCAGCAGCCAAGTAGCCAGGGGGCCGTCTGGCTACACCTTC. Protein: CASSQVARGPSGYTF.

This rearrangement joins TRBV6-6 to TRBJ2-1; 7 bases are a match to TRBD1. Per germline, CDR1 MNHNY and CDR2 SVGAGI (reference sequence). V was clipped by 4 bases and J by 4 bases; unmatched bases: 7. The CDR3 runs 15 residues. CDR3 nucleotides: TGTGCCAGCAGTTCTGGGTGGGACAGTTACAATGAGCAGTTCTTC. Amino acids: CASSSGWDSYNEQFF.

The V and J genes are TRBV16 and TRBJ1-3; D gene ambiguous. Germline lookup yields CDR1 KGHSY and CDR2 FQNENV. Trimming left V 4 bases short and J 3 bases short, with 16 bases between. This CDR3 comprises 16 residues. The CDR3 DNA reads TGTGCCAGCAGCCCGCCCGAGAAGCTAGGTGGAAACACCATATATTTT. Translated, it gives CASSPPEKLGGNTIYF.

CDR3 in amino acids: CASSFRETEAFF. The CDR3 DNA follows: TGTGCCAGTAGTTTCAGGGAAACTGAAGCTTTCTTT. The chain carries TRBV19 and TRBJ1-1, with TRBD1 as a possible D gene (5 bases). Germline-derived CDR1 and CDR2 are LNHDA and SQIVND (reference sequence). V was clipped by 5 bases and J by 5 bases, with 9 bases between them. CDR3 length equals 12 residues.

As concerns this clone: One junction end does not reproduce the germline sequence, and a read error may be involved. The V and J genes are TRBV29-1 and TRBJ2-1, with 7 bases lining up with TRBD2. Germline CDR1 SQVTM, CDR2 ANQGSEA. This CDR3 has 17 residues. DNA of the CDR3: TGCAGCGCTGAAGGGATGTGGGCTAGCGGAGCCTACAATGAGCAGTTCTTC. It translates to CSAEGMWASGAYNEQFF.

The V call is TRBV7-3, the J call TRBJ1-1, with D perhaps matching TRBD1 (6 bases). The CDR3 has 13 amino acids. CDR1 and CDR2 from the germline V gene are SGHTA and FQGTGA. Trimming took 5 bases from V and 1 from J, leaving 8 bases between them. The CDR3 DNA is TGTGCCAGCAGCGTGGGGGCGAACACTGAAGCTTTCTTT. Protein product: CASSVGANTEAFF.

The gene calls are TRBV9 and TRBJ2-1; 11 bases are a match to TRBD1. Germline V gene data show CDR1 as SGDLS and CDR2 as YYNGEE. V trimming: 3 bases; J trimming: 7 bases; junction bases outside the gene matches: 6. This CDR3 spans 15 amino acids. The CDR3 here is CASSADRGRRNEQFF. The CDR3 DNA reads as TGTGCCAGCAGCGCGGACAGGGGGCGCAGGAATGAGCAGTTCTTC.

The sample holds one count of this clone. The genes are TRBV19 and TRBJ2-7, with D maybe TRBD1 (5 bases). Germline V lookup: CDR1 LNHDA, CDR2 SQIVND (reference sequence). CDR3 size: 17 residues. V was shortened by 3 bases and J by 0 bases, with 18 bases between the two germline ends. The CDR3 reads CASSIKLRQYNSYEQYF. In DNA form, the CDR3 reads TGTGCCAGTAGTATTAAGCTTCGACAGTATAACTCCTACGAGCAGTACTTC.

This clone was seen only once. The V gene is TRBV21-1, the J gene TRBJ1-2. TRBV21-1 is labeled a pseudogene. The length of the CDR3 is 17 residues. The CDR3 here is CASSKRGSPTSNYGYTF. For the CDR3, the DNA is TGTGCCAGCAGCAAACGGGGATCGCCGACTTCTAACTATGGCTACACCTTC.

V gene TRBV29-1 combines with J gene TRBJ2-1; D is unresolved. Trimming took off 2 bases at V and 7 bases at J, with 9 bases between the two ends. Germline CDR1 and CDR2: SQVTM and ANQGSEA. CDR3 length: 12 residues. CDR3 in DNA: TGCAGCGTTGAAATTCAGGCAAATGAGCAGTTCTTC. Protein: CSVEIQANEQFF.

V is TRBV29-1 and J is TRBJ2-7; 8 positions agree with TRBD1. V lost 4 bases, J lost 6 bases, and 2 bases stayed unmatched. In germline, CDR1 is SQVTM, CDR2 ANQGSEA. The length of the CDR3 is 11 residues. CDR3: CSVVTGGEQYF. As DNA, the CDR3 is TGCAGCGTTGTCACAGGGGGCGAGCAGTACTTC.

The CDR3: CSVAGGFGNTIYF. The CDR3 nucleotides read TGCAGCGTTGCCGGGGGGTTCGGAAACACCATATATTTT. The genes are TRBV29-1 and TRBJ1-3; tentatively, D is TRBD1 (5 bases). Per the germline V gene, CDR1 is SQVTM and CDR2 is ANQGSEA. CDR3 size: 13 residues. The V end was cut by 4 bases, the J end by 4 bases, with 11 bases between. The full variable domain, its missing parts supplied by reference TRBV29-1 and TRBJ1-3, is SAVISQKPSRDICQRGTSLTIQCQVDSQVTMMFWYRQQPGQSLTLIATANQGSEATYESGFVIDKFPISRPNLTFSTLTVSNMSPEDSSIYLCSVAGGFGNTIYFGEGSWLTVV.

The rearrangement joins TRBV27 to TRBJ1-2, with TRBD1 matching over 9 bases. Germline CDR1 and CDR2: MNHEY and SMNVEV (reference sequence). After removal of 6 bases from V and 4 bases from J, the junction contained 3 bases not matched to a gene. CDR3 size: 13 residues. The CDR3 here is CASRGQGFYGYTF. CDR3 nucleotides: TGTGCCAGCAGGGGACAGGGTTTCTATGGCTACACCTTC.